This TCR beta chain appears in the sequencing data of a study of cytomegalovirus exposure and HLA in healthy donors. This CDR3 has 15 amino acids. With 1 base clipped from V and 1 base from J, the junction kept 0 bases outside the gene matches. The germline CDR1 and CDR2 sequences are LGHNA and YSLEER. Nominally healthy donors were sampled, though unrecorded immune exposures were likely. The PCR employed 60 Vbeta primers together with 13 Jbeta primers. Clones were read by immunoSEQ multiplex PCR, and TCRdb kept only the in-frame ones, dropping some. The sample gives 120,000 to 150,000 clones, around four fifths of which show up once; around 2% is in the top ten. General observations from the study: An ancestry cluster, one associated with Asian ancestry, reportedly showed fewer N-insertions than the approximately 650-donor mean in a later analysis. Using the classifier, cytomegalovirus status was reportedly diagnosed with high specificity and sensitivity. When the data were analyzed later, several of the most significant clusters appeared to be linked to common viral pathogens.

A word on this clone: Its specificity is unknown.

This TCR came from a woman in her thirties or forties in good health and CMV-seronegative. The sequenced sample consisted of PBMCs. The V and J genes are TRBV4-3 and TRBJ2-3; 9 positions agree with TRBD1. CDR3: CASSQGTGGTDTQYF. The CDR3 region has the DNA TGCGCCAGCAGCCAAGGGACAGGGGGCACAGATACGCAGTATTTT.